This T cell receptor (beta chain) was sequenced for a study of CD4 T cells in relation to SARS-CoV-2 and coronaviruses. At the level of the study: The restricting HLA molecule for shared crossreactive spike epitopes was mapped. Overall study results and limits: Samples before the pandemic and after infection were not matched within any donor. Crossreactive clones expanded significantly less to SARS-CoV-2 than monoreactive clones.

CD4+ T cells from unexposed donors were obtained before the COVID-19 pandemic (2011-2018). Naive and memory CD4+ T cell DNA was deep-sequenced without culture. Generated by immunoSEQ multiplex PCR, the TCRdb table keeps only in-frame clones and is missing some. The top ten clones hold approximately 0.21% of a sample with approximately 70,000 clones, 85% to 95% of them seen once. V was pared by 3 bases and J by 3 bases, with 6 bases between. CDR1 SGHAT and CDR2 FQNNGV come from the germline V gene. The CDR3 is 13 amino acids. With regard to this clone: Its antigen is undetermined.

Sequenced: naive CD4+ T cells from PBMCs. Stated subset: naive CD4+ T cells isolated by negative enrichment. The chain uses TRBV11-2 and TRBJ1-5; maybe TRBD1 (5 bases). The clonotype originates from a human donor in good health. This CDR3 reads CASSLDINQPQHF. CDR3 DNA: TGTGCCAGCAGCTTGGACATCAATCAGCCCCAGCATTTT.